The next 27 T cell receptor beta chains were all read from a single sample in a study of vaccination and CD4 T cells after COVID-19. Sequenced with the Oncomine TCR Beta short-read assay was DNA taken from cultured CD4+ T cells. Each CDR3 protein is one row after TCRdb ran MiXCR on the PCR reads. The sample contains thousands of distinct CDR3 sequences, more than 65% of which appear only once. Their antigen targets remain unknown. The treatment was: approximately nine-day PBMC culture with coronavirus spike peptide pools or control peptides (ViraFEST assay). What was sequenced was CD4+ T cells from blood, cultured in vitro. The receptors come from a human donor who had recovered from COVID-19.

The chain has TRBV20-1 and TRBJ2-7; TRBD2 agrees at 8 bases. This CDR3 contains 13 residues. The germline CDR1 and CDR2 sequences are DFQATT and SNEGSKA (reference sequence). V lost 2 bases, J lost 6 bases, and 6 bases stayed unmatched. CDR3 in amino acids: CSARSGSSREQYF. DNA of the CDR3: TGCAGTGCTAGAAGCGGGAGTAGTCGCGAGCAGTACTTC.

The CDR3 loop is CASTPIIGYGYTF. The CDR3 nucleotides are TGTGCCAGCACCCCTATTATCGGCTATGGCTACACCTTC. The gene calls are TRBV12-3 or TRBV12-4 and TRBJ1-2; D uncertain. Trimming took off 7 bases at V and 4 bases at J, with 13 bases between the two ends. The CDR3 runs 13 residues.

The chain combines TRBV27 with TRBJ1-6, with D uncertain. Germline V gene sequence: CDR1 MNHEY, CDR2 SMNVEV (reference sequence). The germline V and J ends were trimmed by 3 bases and 5 bases, with 5 bases remaining between them. This CDR3 is 13 amino acids long. CDR3 in DNA: TGTGCCAGCAGTTTTCGGAATAATTCACCCCTCCACTTT. Translation gives CASSFRNNSPLHF.

This chain links TRBV30 with TRBJ2-7; D is unresolved. Trimming pared 2 bases from V and 6 bases from J, leaving 14 bases between. This CDR3 has 13 amino acids. CDR1 is GTSNPN and CDR2 is SVGIG in the germline V gene (reference sequence). The CDR3 here is CAWSPRWGSEQYF. In DNA form, the CDR3 reads TGTGCCTGGAGTCCGAGGTGGGGAAGCGAGCAGTACTTC.

The gene calls are TRBV7-2 and TRBJ1-2; no definite D call. The CDR3 extends over 18 amino acids. Germline values: CDR1 SGHTA, CDR2 FQGNSA. Trimming stripped 1 base from V and 1 base from J, with 19 bases between. CDR3 nucleotides: TGTGCCAGCAGCTTAGACCCCCCTAGTAGACCCCTTAACTATGGCTACACCTTC. This codes for CASSLDPPSRPLNYGYTF.

The rearrangement uses TRBV12-3 or TRBV12-4 and TRBJ1-1, with a tentative D call TRBD1 (6 bases). V was shortened by 3 bases and J by 1 base, with 9 bases between the two germline ends. The CDR3 runs to 14 residues. The chain's CDR3 is CASSFTGWNTEAFF. CDR3 DNA: TGTGCCAGCAGTTTCACAGGGTGGAACACTGAAGCTTTCTTT.

This clonotype was seen just once. The rearrangement links TRBV20-1 to TRBJ2-7, with D possibly called TRBD1 or TRBD2 (5 bases each). V was trimmed by 0 bases and J by 5 bases, leaving 11 bases between them. CDR3 length: 13 residues. Germline V lookup: CDR1 DFQATT, CDR2 SNEGSKA (reference sequence). The CDR3 loop is CSARDPTGHEQYF. CDR3 nucleotide sequence: TGCAGTGCTAGAGACCCAACGGGACACGAGCAGTACTTC.

The V call is TRBV6-2 or TRBV6-3, the J call TRBJ2-3; D is possibly TRBD2 (6 bases). The germline V and J ends were trimmed by 1 base and 4 bases, with 15 bases remaining between them. Germline V gene data show CDR1 as MNHEY and CDR2 as SVGEGT. The CDR3 has 16 amino acids. CDR3 sequence reads: CASSYYGGVVADTQYF. Written as DNA, the CDR3 is TGTGCCAGCAGTTACTACGGAGGGGTTGTCGCAGATACGCAGTATTTT.

The chain employs TRBV28 and TRBJ1-3; D is possibly TRBD1 (6 bases). The CDR3 runs 20 residues. CDR1 is MDHEN and CDR2 is SYDVKM in the germline V gene. V lost 4 bases to trimming and J lost 0 bases, with 25 bases between them. The CDR3 sequence is CASSSPGQTHYLSSGNTIYF. The CDR3 region has the DNA TGTGCCAGCAGTTCACCCGGACAGACACACTACCTTAGCTCTGGAAACACCATATATTTT. The variable domain in full, with the rest retrieved from reference TRBV28 and TRBJ1-3, is DVKVTQSSRYLVKRTGEKVFLECVQDMDHENMFWYRQDPGLGLRLIYFSYDVKMKEKGDIPEGYSVSREKKERFSLILESASTNQTSMYLCASSSPGQTHYLSSGNTIYFGEGSWLTVV.

The chain carries TRBV7-3 and TRBJ2-3; 12 bases align to TRBD2. The CDR3 consists of 18 residues. Germline CDR1 reads SGHTA; CDR2 reads FQGTGA. V lost 5 bases to trimming and J lost 4 bases; unmatched junction nucleotides: 13. CDR3 region: CASSPMPLTSGRSDTQYF. The CDR3 DNA sequence: TGTGCCAGCAGCCCCATGCCCCTGACTAGCGGGAGATCAGATACGCAGTATTTT.

A few counts support this clonotype. The V gene is TRBV7-8, the J gene TRBJ1-1; tentatively, D is TRBD1 (5 bases). The CDR3 loop spans 13 amino acids. The V end lost 5 bases, the J end lost 8 bases, and 15 bases lay between the germline ends. Per germline, CDR1 SGHVS and CDR2 FQNEAQ. CDR3 residues: CASSPPRGPEAFF. Here the CDR3 DNA reads TGTGCCAGCAGCCCCCCAAGGGGCCCCGAAGCTTTCTTT.

This clonotype was seen only once. The chain has TRBV6-1 and TRBJ1-5; D is possibly TRBD1 (5 bases). This CDR3 region has 14 residues. CDR1 and CDR2 (germline): MNHNS, SASEGT. V lost 11 bases and J 1 base, leaving 15 bases between the germline ends. The CDR3 loop is CAARDQGSNQPQHF. CDR3 nucleotides: TGTGCCGCCCGCGACCAGGGAAGCAATCAGCCCCAGCATTTT.

The chain combines TRBV6-5 with TRBJ2-7, with 9 bases aligning to TRBD1. CDR1 MNHEY and CDR2 SVGAGI come from the germline V gene. The CDR3 contains 17 residues. Trimming removed 0 bases from V and 0 bases from J; junction bases left unmatched: 6. Here the CDR3 reads CASSYSVGTGISYEQYF. The CDR3 DNA reads as TGTGCCAGCAGTTACTCGGTTGGGACAGGGATCTCCTACGAGCAGTACTTC.

This clonotype was recorded a few times. V and J are TRBV19 and TRBJ1-2; 10 bases align to TRBD1. The trim removed 4 bases at V and 8 bases at J, leaving 4 bases unmatched. This CDR3 is 13 amino acids long. The germline V gene encodes CDR1 LNHDA and CDR2 SQIVND (reference sequence). This CDR3 reads CASSTDRGRGYTF. DNA of the CDR3: TGTGCCAGTAGTACCGACAGGGGGCGAGGCTACACCTTC.

This chain links TRBV12-3 or TRBV12-4 with TRBJ1-3; D perhaps matches TRBD1 (6 bases). The length of the CDR3 is 15 residues. Trimming stripped 6 bases from V and 2 bases from J, with 14 bases between. In DNA form, the CDR3 reads TGTGCCAGCAGGCCCGCAGGGGTCGCTGGAAACACCATATATTTT. Its protein is CASRPAGVAGNTIYF.

V gene TRBV20-1 combines with J gene TRBJ2-5; D call uncertain. CDR1 DFQATT and CDR2 SNEGSKA come from the germline V gene (reference sequence). V was pared by 0 bases and J by 4 bases, with 12 bases between. The length of the CDR3 is 14 residues. CDR3 loop: CSARDFRFGETQYF. The DNA of the CDR3 is TGCAGTGCTAGAGATTTTCGGTTCGGAGAGACCCAGTACTTC.

The genes are TRBV7-2 and TRBJ2-7; no clear D gene. The CDR3 consists of 14 residues. Trimming left V 1 base short and J 1 base short, with 8 bases between. Germline assignment: CDR1 SGHTA and CDR2 FQGNSA. Here the CDR3 reads CASSLGTESYEQYF. CDR3 DNA: TGTGCCAGCAGCTTAGGTACAGAGTCCTACGAGCAGTACTTC.

This rearrangement joins TRBV12-3 or TRBV12-4 to TRBJ2-1, with 11 bases aligning to TRBD2. V shed 6 bases, J shed 1 base, and the junction held 8 bases outside the gene matches. The CDR3 consists of 17 residues. CDR3 sequence: CASRPYSGRASYNEQFF. The CDR3 nucleotides are TGTGCCAGCAGGCCTTATAGCGGGAGGGCTTCCTACAATGAGCAGTTCTTC.

The chain uses TRBV11-2 and TRBJ2-2; either TRBD1 or TRBD2 may supply D (6 bases each). V gave up 6 bases and J gave up 6 bases, with 8 bases separating them. Per the germline V gene, CDR1 is SGHAT and CDR2 is FQNNGV. The CDR3 sequence is 12 residues long. DNA of the CDR3: TGTGCCAGCAGGGAGGGGGCCGGGGAGCTGTTTTTT. Its protein product is CASREGAGELFF.

The rearrangement joins TRBV14 to TRBJ1-2, with a possible D match to TRBD1 (5 bases). Germline V lookup: CDR1 SGHDN, CDR2 FVKESK. The CDR3 contains 14 residues. With 0 bases removed from V and 5 bases from J, the gap between germline ends came to 10 bases. Written as DNA, the CDR3 is TGTGCCAGCAGCCAAGATCGCGACAGTTATGGCTACACCTTC. It yields the protein CASSQDRDSYGYTF. Drawing the rest from reference TRBV14 and TRBJ1-2, the complete variable domain is EAGVTQFPSHSVIEKGQTVTLRCDPISGHDNLYWYRRVMGKEIKFLLHFVKESKQDESGMPNNRFLAERTGGTYSTLKVQPAELEDSGVYFCASSQDRDSYGYTFGSGTRLTVV.

The chain has TRBV5-8 and TRBJ1-3, with 8 nucleotides matching TRBD1. Germline V lookup: CDR1 SGHTS, CDR2 YDEGEE. The V and J ends lost 3 bases and 7 bases, in that order; junction bases with no gene match: 18. The CDR3 spans 18 residues. The CDR3 is CASSSVGTGLKSGNTIYF. In DNA form, the CDR3 reads TGTGCCAGCAGCTCAGTCGGGACAGGATTAAAGTCGGGGAACACCATATATTTT.

The chain uses TRBV2 and TRBJ2-7; 12 positions agree with TRBD2. V shed 5 bases, J shed 2 bases, and the junction held 4 bases outside the gene matches. The germline CDR1 and CDR2 sequences are SNHLY and FYNNEI. The CDR3 is 15 residues long. CDR3: CASSPLAGGPYEQYF. The CDR3 DNA sequence: TGTGCCAGCAGTCCTCTAGCGGGAGGGCCCTACGAGCAGTACTTC. Complete variable domain (other parts from reference TRBV2 and TRBJ2-7): EPEVTQTPSHQVTQMGQEVILRCVPISNHLYFYWYRQILGQKVEFLVSFYNNEISEKSEIFDDQFSVERPDGSNFTLKIRSTKLEDSAMYFCASSPLAGGPYEQYFGPGTRLTVT.

The chain carries TRBV7-2 and TRBJ1-2; D is unresolved. The germline V and J ends were trimmed by 3 bases and 5 bases, with 7 bases remaining between them. The germline V gene has CDR1 SGHTA and CDR2 FQGNSA. This CDR3 comprises 12 residues. CDR3 amino acids: CASSLQGYGYTF. CDR3 coding DNA: TGTGCCAGCAGCTTGCAAGGATATGGCTACACCTTC. The whole variable domain, remainder taken from reference TRBV7-2 and TRBJ1-2, is GAGVSQSPSNKVTEKGKDVELRCDPISGHTALYWYRQSLGQGLEFLIYFQGNSAPDKSGLPSDRFSAERTGGSVSTLTIQRTQQEDSAVYLCASSLQGYGYTFGSGTRLTVV.

The chain carries TRBV4-3 and TRBJ2-7, with a tentative D call TRBD1 (6 bases). V was pared by 0 bases and J by 4 bases, with 10 bases between. The length of the CDR3 is 14 residues. The germline CDR1 and CDR2 sequences are LGHNA and YSLEER. The CDR3 DNA sequence: TGCGCCAGCAGCCAAGACGCCAGGGGTTACGAGCAGTACTTC. It encodes CASSQDARGYEQYF.

This rearrangement joins TRBV28 to TRBJ1-5; D not certain. The CDR3 covers 14 residues. V lost 6 bases, J lost 0 bases, and 9 bases lay in between. Germline V gene sequence: CDR1 MDHEN, CDR2 SYDVKM. CDR3 in DNA: TGTGCCAGCAGGGGAAGCGGTAGCAATCAGCCCCAGCATTTT. Protein sequence: CASRGSGSNQPQHF.

The rearrangement joins TRBV2 to TRBJ1-4, with no clear D. Germline CDR1 reads SNHLY; CDR2 reads FYNNEI. Trimming removed 6 bases from V and 0 bases from J, with 17 bases in between. This CDR3 comprises 17 residues. This chain's CDR3 is CASSLVGPSATNEKLFF. CDR3 DNA: TGTGCCAGCAGCTTGGTAGGCCCTTCGGCAACTAATGAAAAACTGTTTTTT.

V usage is TRBV24-1 and J usage is TRBJ2-7, with D maybe TRBD2 (5 bases). CDR3 length equals 11 residues. CDR1 KGHDR and CDR2 SFDVKD come from the germline V gene. Trimming stripped 2 bases from V and 12 bases from J, with 10 bases between. The CDR3: CATSDWYEGYF. CDR3 in DNA: TGTGCCACCAGTGATTGGTACGAGGGGTACTTC.